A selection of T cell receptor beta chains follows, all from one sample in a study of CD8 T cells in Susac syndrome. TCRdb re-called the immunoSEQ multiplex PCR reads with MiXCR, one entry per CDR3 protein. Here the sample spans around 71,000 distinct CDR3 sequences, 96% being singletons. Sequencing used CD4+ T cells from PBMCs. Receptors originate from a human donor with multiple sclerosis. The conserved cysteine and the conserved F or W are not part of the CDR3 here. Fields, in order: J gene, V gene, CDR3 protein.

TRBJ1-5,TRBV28,ASSQSYGSNQPQH
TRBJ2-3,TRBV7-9,ASSFSVSGDTQY
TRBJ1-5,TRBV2,ASSGGSGNQPQH
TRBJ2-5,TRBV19,ASSTGTAETQY
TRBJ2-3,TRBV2,ASSGLQDADTQY
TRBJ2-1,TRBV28,ASSFGSRLEQF
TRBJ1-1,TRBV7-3,ASSLTTRTEAF
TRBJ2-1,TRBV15,ATSIRAASSYNEQF
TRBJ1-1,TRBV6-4,ASSVGPGGNTEAF
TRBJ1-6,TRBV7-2,ASRPSRDINNSPLH
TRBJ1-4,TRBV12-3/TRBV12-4,ASGATTNEKLF
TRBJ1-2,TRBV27,ASSPGQGGYGYT
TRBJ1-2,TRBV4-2,ASSQDHQIHLYGYT
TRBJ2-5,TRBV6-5,ASSYSRTGVGETQY
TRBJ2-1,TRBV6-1,ASRDSTYNEQF
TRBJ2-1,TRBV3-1,ASSQDTGHVYNEQF
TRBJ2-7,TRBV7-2,ASSPSPDLGEQY
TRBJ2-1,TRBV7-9,ASSLPVRLAYPYNEQF
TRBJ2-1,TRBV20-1,SALGLAGIYEQF
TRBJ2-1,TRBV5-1,ASSFGYGGSSSYNEQF
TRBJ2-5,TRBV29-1,SAAPVGVAGTPMAQY
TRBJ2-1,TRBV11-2,ASSLNIRNEQF
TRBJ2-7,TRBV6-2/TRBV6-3,ASSYSHPVTYEQY
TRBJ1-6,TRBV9,ASSPHVGGDSPLH
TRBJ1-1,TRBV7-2,ASSRGRQSPEAF
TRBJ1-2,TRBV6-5,ASSSLRQGHGYT
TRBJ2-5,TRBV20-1,SASGGGGPRETQY
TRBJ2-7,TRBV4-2,ASSQSGRGDEQY
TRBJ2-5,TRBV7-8,ASSLASSQETQY
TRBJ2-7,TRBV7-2,ASSLGQSGYEQY
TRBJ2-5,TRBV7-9,ASSLVGWGQETQY
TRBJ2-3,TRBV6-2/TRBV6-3,ASRAGDSTDTQY
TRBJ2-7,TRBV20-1,SGGDRDYEQY
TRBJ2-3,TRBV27,ASSLSLGGTDTQY
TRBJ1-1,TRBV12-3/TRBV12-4,ASSLGGPTEAF
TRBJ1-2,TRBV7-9,ASSLDAGRTVEGYT
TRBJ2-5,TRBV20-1,SAKKPSGGETQY
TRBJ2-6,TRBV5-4,ASSLRDTGANVLT
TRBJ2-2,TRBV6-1,ASHPGTKNTGELF
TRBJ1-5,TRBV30,AWSVTGEGQPQH
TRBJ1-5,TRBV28,ASSPRTGAQPQH
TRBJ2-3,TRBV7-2,ASSGTGRDTQY
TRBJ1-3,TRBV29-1,SGRGLGNTIY
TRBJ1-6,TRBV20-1,SAKGEWGSPLH
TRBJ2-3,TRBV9,ASSDDRSTDTQY